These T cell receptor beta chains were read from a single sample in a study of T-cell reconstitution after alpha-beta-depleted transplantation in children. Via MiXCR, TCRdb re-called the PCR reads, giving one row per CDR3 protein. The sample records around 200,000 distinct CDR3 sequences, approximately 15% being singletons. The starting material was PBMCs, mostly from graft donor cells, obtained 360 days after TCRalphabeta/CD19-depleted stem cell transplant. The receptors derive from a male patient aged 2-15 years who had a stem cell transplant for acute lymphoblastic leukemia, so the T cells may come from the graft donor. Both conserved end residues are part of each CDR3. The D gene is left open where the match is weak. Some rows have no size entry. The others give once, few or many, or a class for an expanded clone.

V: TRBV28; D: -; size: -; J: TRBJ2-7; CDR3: CASSNGPAYEQYF; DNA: TGTGCCAGCAGTAACGGGCCAGCCTACGAGCAGTACTTC
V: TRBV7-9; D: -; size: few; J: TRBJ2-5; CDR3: CASNFRPSQETQYF; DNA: TGTGCCAGCAATTTCCGCCCCTCACAAGAGACCCAGTACTTC
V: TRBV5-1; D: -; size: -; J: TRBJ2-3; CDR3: CASSLVGPGSTDTQYF; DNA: TGCGCCAGCAGCTTGGTGGGCCCCGGGAGCACAGATACGCAGTATTTT
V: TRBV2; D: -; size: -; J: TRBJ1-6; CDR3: CASSPGIPLSPLHF; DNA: TGTGCCAGCAGTCCAGGGATTCCACTTTCACCCCTCCACTTT
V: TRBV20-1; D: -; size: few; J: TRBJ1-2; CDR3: CSVIGHDSYGYTF; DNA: TGCAGTGTTATAGGGCACGATAGCTATGGCTACACCTTC
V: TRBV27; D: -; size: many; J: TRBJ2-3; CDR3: CASSPIRTFPDTQYF; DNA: TGTGCCAGCAGTCCTATCCGGACATTTCCAGATACGCAGTATTTT
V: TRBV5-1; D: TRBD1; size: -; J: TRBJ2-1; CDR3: CASSLRDSGEQFF; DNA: TGCGCCAGCAGCCTAAGGGACAGTGGGGAGCAGTTCTTC
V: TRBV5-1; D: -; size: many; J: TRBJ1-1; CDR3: CASSLSSRNTEAFF; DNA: TGCGCCAGCAGCTTGTCCAGTAGGAACACTGAAGCTTTCTTT
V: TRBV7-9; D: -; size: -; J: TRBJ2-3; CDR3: CASSSYITDTQYF; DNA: TGTGCCAGCAGCTCGTATATCACAGATACGCAGTATTTT
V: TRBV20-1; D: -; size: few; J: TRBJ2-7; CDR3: CSAIEGPYEQYF; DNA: TGCAGTGCTATTGAGGGGCCATACGAGCAGTACTTC
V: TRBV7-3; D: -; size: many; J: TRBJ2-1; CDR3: CASSLSAVNEQFF; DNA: TGTGCCAGCAGCTTAAGCGCCGTCAATGAGCAGTTCTTC
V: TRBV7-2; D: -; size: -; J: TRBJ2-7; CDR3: CASSVSGTEFRNTF; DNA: TGTGCCAGCAGCGTCTCCGGGACGGAGTTCCGGAACACCTTC
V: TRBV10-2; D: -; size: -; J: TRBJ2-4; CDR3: CASTPTWEALAKNIQYF; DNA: TGCGCCAGCACTCCAACGTGGGAGGCCCTGGCCAAAAACATTCAGTACTTC
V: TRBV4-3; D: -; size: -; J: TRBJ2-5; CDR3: CASSLELEVETQYF; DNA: TGCGCCAGCAGCCTTGAACTAGAGGTGGAGACCCAGTACTTC
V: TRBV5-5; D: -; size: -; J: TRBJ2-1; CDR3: CASSSRWNEQFF; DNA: TGTGCCAGCAGCTCTAGGTGGAATGAGCAGTTCTTC
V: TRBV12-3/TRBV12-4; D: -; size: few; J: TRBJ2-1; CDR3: CASSREPGTPYNEQFF; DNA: TGTGCCAGCAGTCGCGAACCGGGCACTCCTTACAATGAGCAGTTCTTC
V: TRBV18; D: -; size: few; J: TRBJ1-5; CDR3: CASSPPNRARNQPQHF; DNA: TGTGCCAGCTCACCACCCAACAGGGCTCGCAATCAGCCCCAGCATTTT
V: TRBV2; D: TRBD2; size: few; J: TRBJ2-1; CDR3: CASSSIAGGRDEQFF; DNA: TGTGCCAGCAGTTCTATAGCGGGGGGGCGGGATGAGCAGTTCTTC
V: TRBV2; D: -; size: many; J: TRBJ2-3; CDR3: CASSEASDTQYF; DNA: TGTGCCAGCAGTGAGGCTTCAGATACGCAGTATTTT
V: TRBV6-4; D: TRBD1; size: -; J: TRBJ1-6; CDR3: CASSLGMGDSSYNSPLHF; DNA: TGTGCCAGCAGTCTCGGGATGGGGGACAGCTCCTATAATTCACCCCTCCACTTT
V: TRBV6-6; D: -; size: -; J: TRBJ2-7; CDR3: CASSYSYTYEQYF; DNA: TGTGCCAGCAGTTACTCGTATACCTACGAGCAGTACTTC
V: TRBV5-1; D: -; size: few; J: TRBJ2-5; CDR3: CASSLGPESAQETQYF; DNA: TGCGCCAGCAGCTTGGGCCCCGAGTCGGCACAAGAGACCCAGTACTTC
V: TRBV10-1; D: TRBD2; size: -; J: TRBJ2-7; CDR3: CASGGTSVSEQYF; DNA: TGCGCCAGCGGCGGGACTAGCGTCAGCGAGCAGTACTTC